Presented here are 3 T cell receptor beta chains from one specimen sequenced in a study of T cell responses to AZD1222 COVID-19 vaccine. Repertoires were generated with immunoSEQ multiplex PCR, while TCRdb's copy carries only in-frame clones and drops some. The table records approximately 130,000 clones, 93% of them present only once. The sequences come from peripheral blood, collected on day 0 of AZD1222 vaccination. The source is an adult in good health.

The V call is TRBV4-3, the J call TRBJ1-3; TRBD1 might be the D (6 bases). The V end was cut by 3 bases, the J end by 0 bases, with 18 bases between. The germline V gene encodes CDR1 LGHNA and CDR2 YSLEER. This CDR3 has 18 residues. The CDR3 protein is CASSQSTGTRGSGNTIYF. The CDR3 DNA follows: TGCGCCAGCAGCCAGAGCACCGGGACAAGGGGCTCTGGAAACACCATATATTTT.

The rearrangement joins TRBV19 to TRBJ1-5; D is unclear. The germline V gene has CDR1 LNHDA and CDR2 SQIVND (reference sequence). Trimming stripped 6 bases from V and 0 bases from J, with 21 bases between. CDR3 length equals 18 residues. The CDR3 coding sequence is TGTGCCAGTAGCCAACGGACTCTAAGACTCTATAGCAATCAGCCCCAGCATTTT. This gives the protein CASSQRTLRLYSNQPQHF.

The chain is built from TRBV29-1 and TRBJ1-2, with 8 bases lining up with TRBD1. The CDR3 runs 12 residues. Looked up from germline, CDR1 is SQVTM and CDR2 is ANQGSEA. V trimming: 7 bases; J trimming: 4 bases; junction bases outside the gene matches: 5. Here the CDR3 reads CSALGQGYGYTF. The CDR3 nucleotides read TGCAGCGCCCTAGGACAGGGCTATGGCTACACCTTC.